A selection of T cell receptor beta chains follows, all from one sample in a study of blood T cell repertoires in COVID-19. Assay used: immunoSEQ multiplex PCR; TCRdb lists only in-frame clones, some missing. The sample consists of approximately 400,000 clones, 83% of them appearing once. Source material: PBMCs or T cells enriched from blood (not recorded which). The receptors stem from a woman between 50 and 59 years old who had recovered from COVID-19. The CDR3 runs from the conserved cysteine through the conserved F or W. The order of the fields is V gene, clone size, J gene, CDR3 protein. The size entry is marked missing in some rows and otherwise reads once, few, many or a size class.

TRBV29-1,NA,TRBJ1-1,CSVEVSRDTEAFF
TRBV6-2/TRBV6-3,once,TRBJ2-6,CASSYNSWALTPSGANVLTF
TRBV19,NA,TRBJ2-1,CASSVIGGLGYNEQFF
TRBV15,NA,TRBJ1-5,CATSRDSPSSNQPQHF
TRBV27,NA,TRBJ1-2,CASSFSGGMGYTF
TRBV9,NA,TRBJ1-6,CASSSRQGVDSPLHF
TRBV10-3,NA,TRBJ1-1,CAIRATGRDSEAFF
TRBV9,NA,TRBJ1-2,CASSVGGAANYGYTF
TRBV30,few,TRBJ1-5,CAWSTGINQPQHF
TRBV6-2/TRBV6-3,NA,TRBJ1-1,CASSKVGKGGRDGTEAFF
TRBV27,NA,TRBJ1-3,CASSSPFRHLSGNTIYF
TRBV27,NA,TRBJ1-6,CASSLIQGTNSPLHF
TRBV10-2,NA,TRBJ1-1,CASKDRVIPEAFF
TRBV5-4,few,TRBJ2-7,CASSLAGRDVNPNYEQYF
TRBV5-4,NA,TRBJ2-1,CASSLAGGEQFF
TRBV7-6,NA,TRBJ2-3,CASSSGTSGGTDTQYF
TRBV3-1/TRBV3-2,once,TRBJ1-2,CASSQTGTGRNYGYTF
TRBV6-5,NA,TRBJ2-7,CASSRSTSGGYEQYF
TRBV4-3,NA,TRBJ1-4,CASSQDLRTGNNNEKLFF
TRBV5-8,once,TRBJ1-5,CASSLGVLRGQPQHF
TRBV27,few,TRBJ2-6,CASSFLRGSSGANVLTF
TRBV15,few,TRBJ2-7,CATSRGYASGQGSYEQYF
TRBV6-5,few,TRBJ2-3,CASSERAASTDTQYF
TRBV5-6,NA,TRBJ2-2,CASSSLGGLAEGRELFF
TRBV5-4,NA,TRBJ2-3,CASSLGGPGTDTQYF
TRBV5-4,few,TRBJ1-1,CASSFKGPLTEAFF
TRBV7-9,NA,TRBJ2-1,CASTGTSGGLPEQFF
TRBV5-8,NA,TRBJ1-1,CASRFLRQGSEFEAFF
TRBV4-3,NA,TRBJ1-4,CASSANLVANEKLFF
TRBV27,NA,TRBJ1-2,CASRQTEGDRYGYTF
TRBV19,NA,TRBJ1-4,CASGTGGAFRSNEKLFF
TRBV5-1,NA,TRBJ2-1,CASSLVSGNNNEQFF
TRBV3-1/TRBV3-2,NA,TRBJ1-3,CASSQVPSGNTIYF
TRBV7-2,NA,TRBJ1-1,CASSQGQGGFEAFF
TRBV30,NA,TRBJ1-1,CAWSQGNTEAFF
TRBV30,NA,TRBJ1-4,CAWRNRGGEKLFF
TRBV5-1,NA,TRBJ1-2,CASSFDRGGYTF
TRBV30,NA,TRBJ1-1,CAWSTGLEAEAFF
TRBV15,NA,TRBJ2-1,CATSRDLGTDNEQFF
TRBV3-1/TRBV3-2,few,TRBJ2-7,CASSPTTKVYEQYF
TRBV24-1,NA,TRBJ2-1,CATSEGRSYNEQFF
TRBV4-3,NA,TRBJ1-2,CASSQEVNNGYGYTF
TRBV7-2,once,TRBJ2-2,CASSFGGGNTGELFF
TRBV7-2,NA,TRBJ1-2,CASSLASAGGWGNYGYTF
TRBV6-5,NA,TRBJ1-1,CASSPRQGAAFF